This T cell receptor beta chain was captured by sequencing in a study of T cell responses to AZD1222 COVID-19 vaccine. Germline V lookup: CDR1 GTSNPN, CDR2 SVGIG (reference sequence). Trimming left V 0 bases short and J 8 bases short, with 19 bases between. The CDR3 sequence is 15 residues long. Method: immunoSEQ multiplex PCR; TCRdb's copy keeps in-frame clones and lacks some. The sample consists of about 83,000 clones, less than 95% of them appearing once. The V call is TRBV30, the J call TRBJ1-2; D is perhaps TRBD1 (6 bases). Sequenced material: peripheral blood, taken 28 days after the second AZD1222 dose. The clonotype originates from an adult who received the AZD1222 COVID-19 vaccine. The CDR3 region is CAWSVKGDNWGGYTF. DNA of the CDR3: TGTGCCTGGAGTGTTAAAGGGGACAACTGGGGGGGCTACACCTTC.